The 17 T cell receptor beta chains presented below share a single source sample, sequenced in a study of T cells in pancreatic ductal adenocarcinoma. The table came from immunoSEQ multiplex PCR; TCRdb's copy has only in-frame clones and leaves some out. There are roughly 100,000 clones in the sample; 90% to 95% occur only once, and roughly 3.1% lies in the top ten. No neoadjuvant therapy was given to the selected pancreatic ductal adenocarcinoma patients before their surgery. The sample taken for sequencing was PBMCs. Receptors were obtained from a human donor with pancreatic ductal adenocarcinoma.

The chain couples TRBV7-2 to TRBJ1-2; D unresolved. V gave up 5 bases and J gave up 5 bases, with 3 bases separating them. This CDR3 contains 10 residues. Germline CDR1 SGHTA, CDR2 FQGNSA. In nucleotides, the CDR3 is TGTGCCAGCAGCCAGTATGGCTACACCTTC. Its protein is CASSQYGYTF.

The chain links TRBV7-8 to TRBJ2-7; tentative D call: TRBD1 (6 bases). Trimming shortened V by 5 bases and J by 6 bases, and 14 bases separated the two germline ends. Germline loops: CDR1 SGHVS, CDR2 FQNEAQ. The CDR3 is made up of 13 amino acids. This CDR3 is CASSPTGFAEQYF. The CDR3 nucleotides read TGTGCCAGCAGCCCTACAGGGTTCGCCGAGCAGTACTTC.

The J gene is TRBJ1-1, the V gene TRBV18; the match to TRBD1 covers 8 bases. The CDR3 runs to 14 residues. Trimming removed 3 bases from V and 5 bases from J; junction bases left unmatched: 5. Germline values: CDR1 KGHSH, CDR2 LQKENI. CDR3 region: CASSPPGGLTEAFF. The DNA of the CDR3 is TGTGCCAGCTCACCCCCAGGGGGCCTGACTGAAGCTTTCTTT. The whole variable domain, remainder taken from reference TRBV18 and TRBJ1-1, is NAGVMQNPRHLVRRRGQEARLRCSPMKGHSHVYWYRQLPEEGLKFMVYLQKENIIDESGMPKERFSAEFPKEGPSILRIQQVVRGDSAAYFCASSPPGGLTEAFFGQGTRLTVV.

The chain is built from TRBV19 and TRBJ2-4; D may be TRBD1 (6 bases). The CDR3 length is 13 residues. Germline V gene lookup returns CDR1 LNHDA and CDR2 SQIVND (reference sequence). Trimming removed 8 bases from V and 0 bases from J, with 8 bases in between. As DNA, the CDR3 is TGTGCCAGTTCCAGGGGAGCCAAAAACATTCAGTACTTC. It is translated as CASSRGAKNIQYF.

The CDR3 reads CASSRTEGDYGYTF. CDR3 in DNA: TGTGCCAGCAGCCGGACAGAGGGGGACTATGGCTACACCTTC. The V call is TRBV9, the J call TRBJ1-2; maybe TRBD1 (6 bases). The CDR3 runs 14 residues. CDR1 is SGDLS, CDR2 YYNGEE, per germline. V shed 4 bases and J shed 3 bases, with 13 bases lying between them.

The chain couples TRBV5-1 to TRBJ1-2; possibly TRBD1 for D (5 bases). Trimming took 0 bases from V and 3 from J, leaving 6 bases between them. The germline V gene has CDR1 SGHRS and CDR2 YFSETQ. The CDR3 consists of 13 residues. This CDR3 reads CASSLEGDYGYTF. Here the CDR3 DNA reads TGCGCCAGCAGCTTGGAAGGGGACTATGGCTACACCTTC.

This chain joins TRBV18 and TRBJ2-2, with 7 nucleotides matching TRBD1. V dropped 3 bases and J dropped 4; count of bases not matched to a gene: 11. This CDR3 has 17 residues. Germline-derived CDR1 and CDR2 are KGHSH and LQKENI. CDR3 DNA: TGTGCCAGCTCACCGTCCCGACAGGGACCGGCCACCGGGGAGCTGTTTTTT. Translated, it gives CASSPSRQGPATGELFF.

This sequence joins TRBV6-1 and TRBJ1-2, with D tentatively TRBD1 (6 bases). The CDR3 contains 17 residues. Germline V gene lookup returns CDR1 MNHNS and CDR2 SASEGT. The germline V and J ends were trimmed by 1 base and 2 bases, with 17 bases remaining between them. This CDR3 is CASSEGGGGGANYGYTF. The CDR3 DNA reads as TGTGCCAGCAGTGAAGGCGGGGGCGGCGGCGCCAACTATGGCTACACCTTC.

This clone appeared a single time. This CDR3 is CASSLLGGPTDTQYF. The CDR3 coding sequence is TGTGCCAGCAGTTTACTGGGAGGGCCGACAGATACGCAGTATTTT. This chain joins TRBV28 and TRBJ2-3, with 7 bases identical to TRBD2. Trimming removed 2 bases from V and 3 bases from J; junction bases left unmatched: 5. The CDR3 sequence is 15 residues long. In germline, CDR1 is MDHEN, CDR2 SYDVKM.

This clone occurred once. The rearrangement joins TRBV30 to TRBJ1-5; unclear D gene. The CDR3 contains 14 residues. CDR1 and CDR2 (germline): GTSNPN, SVGIG (reference sequence). V was shortened by 4 bases and J by 3 bases, with 13 bases between the two germline ends. The CDR3 region is CAWKKDTANQPQHF. The CDR3 DNA reads TGTGCCTGGAAGAAAGACACAGCCAATCAGCCCCAGCATTTT.

The J gene is TRBJ2-1, the V gene TRBV27; no definite D call. Germline assignment: CDR1 MNHEY and CDR2 SMNVEV (reference sequence). V lost 3 bases to trimming and J lost 6 bases, with 9 bases between them. CDR3 length equals 13 residues. The CDR3 region has the DNA TGTGCCAGCAGTTTGAGCCAATCCAATGAGCAGTTCTTC. This gives the protein CASSLSQSNEQFF.

The J gene is TRBJ2-1, the V gene TRBV28; 9 positions agree with TRBD2. The CDR3 is 16 amino acids. The germline V gene encodes CDR1 MDHEN and CDR2 SYDVKM. V shed 2 bases, J shed 5 bases, and the junction held 7 bases outside the gene matches. CDR3 protein: CASSLGGAGGNNEQFF. DNA of the CDR3: TGTGCCAGCAGTTTAGGGGGGGCGGGAGGGAACAATGAGCAGTTCTTC.

This clone has just one count. The chain carries TRBV6-1 and TRBJ2-6; the D is unclear. The germline CDR1 and CDR2 sequences are MNHNS and SASEGT. The CDR3 spans 15 residues. V lost 5 bases and J 4 bases, leaving 12 bases between the germline ends. The DNA for the CDR3 is TGTGCCAGCAGTAAGACCTTGGGCGGGGCCAACGTCCTGACTTTC. Translated, it gives CASSKTLGGANVLTF.

The chain links TRBV30 to TRBJ2-1, with 9 bases matching TRBD2. V dropped 0 bases and J dropped 5; count of bases not matched to a gene: 5. Germline loops: CDR1 GTSNPN, CDR2 SVGIG (reference sequence). The CDR3 spans 15 residues. The CDR3 DNA follows: TGTGCCTGGAGTGTAGGCGCTAGCGGGAACAATGAGCAGTTCTTC. This gives the protein CAWSVGASGNNEQFF.

For this clone: Other DNA sequences in this specimen translate into the identical CDR3. The chain couples TRBV7-8 to TRBJ2-7, with unresolved D. The V end was cut by 0 bases, the J end by 3 bases, with 3 bases between. The germline V gene encodes CDR1 SGHVS and CDR2 FQNEAQ. The CDR3 consists of 12 residues. CDR3 DNA sequence: TGTGCCAGCAGCTTAGCACTCTACGAGCAGTACTTC. This translates into CASSLALYEQYF.

This clone is a singleton in its sample. The chain joins TRBV18 to TRBJ2-5, with D possibly matching TRBD1 (6 bases). The CDR3 runs 13 residues. CDR1 KGHSH and CDR2 LQKENI come from the germline V gene. V was trimmed by 5 bases and J by 5 bases, leaving 12 bases between them. CDR3 nucleotides: TGTGCCAGCTCAGCTTACAGGGAGGAGACCCAGTACTTC. It encodes CASSAYREETQYF.

The CDR3 region is CASSPLGGVGYGYTF. The CDR3 bases are TGTGCCAGCAGCCCACTCGGAGGGGTGGGGTATGGCTACACCTTC. This chain joins TRBV7-2 and TRBJ1-2, with D maybe TRBD1 (5 bases). The CDR3 has 15 residues. V gave up 5 bases and J gave up 5 bases, with 18 bases separating them. Per germline, CDR1 SGHTA and CDR2 FQGNSA.